This T cell receptor beta chain came from a study of shared T cell receptors in the human thymus. The J segment lost 2 bases and the V segment lost 7 bases, leaving 8 bases of the junction unmatched. The CDR3 length is 14 residues. Looked up from germline, CDR1 is SNHLY and CDR2 is FYNNEI. Sequencing was performed with immunoSEQ multiplex PCR; in TCRdb, only in-frame clones are kept and a portion is missing. The table has 450,000 to 650,000 clones, around 78% seen once. The table lists this clone with a few counts. The sample was also reused in another study, on human thymus T cells. As that study records: Surgeons resected thymus tissue during corrective heart surgery.

The specimen was thymocytes. The sequence came from a boy under three years old with a congenital heart defect. The chain recombines TRBV2 with TRBJ2-7, with TRBD1 matching over 7 bases. CDR3 region: CASTAGTVAYEQYF. In DNA, the CDR3 is TGTGCCAGCACCGCCGGGACAGTGGCCTACGAGCAGTACTTC.